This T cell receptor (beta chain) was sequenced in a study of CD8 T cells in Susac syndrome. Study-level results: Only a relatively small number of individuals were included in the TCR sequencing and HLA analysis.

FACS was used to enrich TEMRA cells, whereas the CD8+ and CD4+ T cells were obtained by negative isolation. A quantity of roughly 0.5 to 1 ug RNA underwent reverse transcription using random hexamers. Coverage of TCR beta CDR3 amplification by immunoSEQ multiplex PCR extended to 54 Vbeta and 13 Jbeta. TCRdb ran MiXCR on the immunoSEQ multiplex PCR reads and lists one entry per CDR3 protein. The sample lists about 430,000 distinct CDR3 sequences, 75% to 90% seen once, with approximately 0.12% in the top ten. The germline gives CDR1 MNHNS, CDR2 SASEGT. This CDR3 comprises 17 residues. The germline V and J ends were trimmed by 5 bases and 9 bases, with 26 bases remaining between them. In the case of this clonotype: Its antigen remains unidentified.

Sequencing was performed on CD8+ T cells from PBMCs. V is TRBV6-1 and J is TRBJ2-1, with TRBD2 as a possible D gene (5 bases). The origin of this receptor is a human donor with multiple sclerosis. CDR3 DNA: TGTGCCAGCAGTACACCGCCAGAGCGGAGCCCCCTCGGTGAGCAGTTCTTC. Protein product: CASSTPPERSPLGEQFF.